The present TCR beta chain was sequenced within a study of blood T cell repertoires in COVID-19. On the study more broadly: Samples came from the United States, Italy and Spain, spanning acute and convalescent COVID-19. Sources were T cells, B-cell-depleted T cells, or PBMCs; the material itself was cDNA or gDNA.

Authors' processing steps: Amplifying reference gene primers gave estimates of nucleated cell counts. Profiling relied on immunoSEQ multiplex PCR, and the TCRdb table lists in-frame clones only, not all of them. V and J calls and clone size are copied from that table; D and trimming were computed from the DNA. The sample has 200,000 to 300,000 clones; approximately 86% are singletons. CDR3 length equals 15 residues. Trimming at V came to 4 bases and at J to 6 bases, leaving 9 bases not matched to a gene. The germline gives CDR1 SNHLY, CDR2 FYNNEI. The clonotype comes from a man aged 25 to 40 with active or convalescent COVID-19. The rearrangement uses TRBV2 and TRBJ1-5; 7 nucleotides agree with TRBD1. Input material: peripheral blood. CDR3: CASSGPRGLIQPQHF. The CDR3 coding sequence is TGTGCCAGCAGTGGGCCAAGGGGGCTTATTCAGCCCCAGCATTTT. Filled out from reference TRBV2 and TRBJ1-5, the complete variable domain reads EPEVTQTPSHQVTQMGQEVILRCVPISNHLYFYWYRQILGQKVEFLVSFYNNEISEKSEIFDDQFSVERPDGSNFTLKIRSTKLEDSAMYFCASSGPRGLIQPQHFGDGTRLSIL.